This T cell receptor (beta chain) was captured by sequencing in a study of blood T cell repertoires in COVID-19. The overall study: From T cells, B-cell-depleted T cells, or PBMCs came the material, which was cDNA or gDNA.

Clones were sequenced by immunoSEQ multiplex PCR, and TCRdb holds only the in-frame ones, with some missing. Among about 210,000 clones listed, 89% were seen once. The germline V gene has CDR1 LGHDT and CDR2 YNNKEL (reference sequence). The CDR3 length is 15 residues. Trimming left V 0 bases short and J 4 bases short, with 12 bases between. The chain couples TRBV3-1 (or the pseudogene TRBV3-2) to TRBJ1-2, with D perhaps TRBD1 (5 bases). Sequencing was done on a sample of peripheral blood. The source is a woman between 35 and 50 years old with acute or convalescent COVID-19. As DNA, the CDR3 is TGTGCCAGCAGCCAAGATACAAGGGGAGGCTATGGCTACACCTTC. Translated: CASSQDTRGGYGYTF.